A selection of T cell receptor beta chains follows, all from one sample in a study of T cell responses to AZD1222 COVID-19 vaccine. The assay was immunoSEQ multiplex PCR, and TCRdb's table has in-frame clones only and misses some. The table has about 17,000 clones, 80% to 85% seen once. Sample: peripheral blood, taken 28 days after the second AZD1222 dose. The source of these receptors is an adult who received the AZD1222 COVID-19 vaccine. Both conserved end residues are part of each CDR3. The order of the fields is clone size, D gene, J gene, V gene, CDR3 protein, CDR3 DNA. The D gene is left open where the match is weak. Clone size is stated in some rows and not others, as once, few, many or a class when expanded.

abundance: NA
d_gene: NA
j_gene: TRBJ1-4
v_gene: TRBV7-2
CDR3aa: CASSLDSGEYIEKLFF
CDR3nt: TGTGCCAGCAGCTTAGACTCTGGTGAATACATTGAAAAACTGTTTTTT

abundance: NA
d_gene: NA
j_gene: TRBJ2-3
v_gene: TRBV24-1
CDR3aa: CATSEAVPGEGFSTDTQYF
CDR3nt: TGTGCCACCAGCGAGGCCGTCCCGGGTGAAGGATTTAGCACAGATACGCAGTATTTT

abundance: NA
d_gene: TRBD2
j_gene: TRBJ2-1
v_gene: TRBV5-6
CDR3aa: CASSLWGLAGTYNEQFF
CDR3nt: TGTGCCAGCAGCTTGTGGGGACTAGCGGGGACCTACAATGAGCAGTTCTTC

abundance: NA
d_gene: NA
j_gene: TRBJ2-7
v_gene: TRBV6-5
CDR3aa: CASSKGGSYEQYF
CDR3nt: TGTGCCAGCTCCAAGGGGGGCTCCTACGAGCAGTACTTC

abundance: NA
d_gene: NA
j_gene: TRBJ2-1
v_gene: TRBV3-1/TRBV3-2
CDR3aa: CASSHSSSYNEQFF
CDR3nt: TGTGCCAGCAGCCATTCTAGCTCCTACAATGAGCAGTTCTTC

abundance: NA
d_gene: NA
j_gene: TRBJ1-5
v_gene: TRBV28
CDR3aa: CASALGPSNQPQHF
CDR3nt: TGTGCCAGCGCCTTAGGTCCTAGCAATCAGCCCCAGCATTTT

abundance: NA
d_gene: TRBD1
j_gene: TRBJ2-5
v_gene: TRBV19
CDR3aa: CASSIIGTGVDQYF
CDR3nt: TGTGCCAGTAGTATCATTGGGACAGGGGTGGACCAGTACTTC

abundance: NA
d_gene: TRBD1
j_gene: TRBJ1-2
v_gene: TRBV4-3
CDR3aa: CASSRGQAYGYTF
CDR3nt: TGCGCCAGCAGCCGGGGACAGGCCTATGGCTACACCTTC

abundance: NA
d_gene: NA
j_gene: TRBJ1-1
v_gene: TRBV4-1
CDR3aa: CASSRLLAGTEAFF
CDR3nt: TGCGCCAGCAGCCGCCTTCTAGCTGGCACTGAAGCTTTCTTT

abundance: NA
d_gene: NA
j_gene: TRBJ1-4
v_gene: TRBV4-3
CDR3aa: CASSQDEDLRTNEKLFF
CDR3nt: TGCGCCAGCAGCCAAGATGAGGATCTCCGGACTAATGAAAAACTGTTTTTT

abundance: NA
d_gene: NA
j_gene: TRBJ2-1
v_gene: TRBV7-6
CDR3aa: CASSKPGLYNEQFF
CDR3nt: TGTGCCAGCAGCAAACCGGGACTGTACAATGAGCAGTTCTTC

abundance: NA
d_gene: NA
j_gene: TRBJ1-4
v_gene: TRBV19
CDR3aa: CASSIGGDATNEKLFF
CDR3nt: TGTGCCAGTAGTATAGGCGGGGACGCAACTAATGAAAAACTGTTTTTT

abundance: NA
d_gene: NA
j_gene: TRBJ2-7
v_gene: TRBV7-2
CDR3aa: CASTPYRAYEQYF
CDR3nt: TGTGCCAGCACCCCTTACAGGGCCTACGAGCAGTACTTC

abundance: NA
d_gene: TRBD1
j_gene: TRBJ1-6
v_gene: TRBV7-9
CDR3aa: CAIPGTGVSPLHF
CDR3nt: TGTGCCATCCCCGGGACAGGGGTCTCACCCCTCCACTTT

abundance: NA
d_gene: NA
j_gene: TRBJ2-3
v_gene: TRBV4-2
CDR3aa: CASSPVLGRQFTDTQYF
CDR3nt: TGTGCCAGCAGCCCGGTTCTAGGGAGACAGTTCACAGATACGCAGTATTTT

abundance: NA
d_gene: NA
j_gene: TRBJ1-1
v_gene: TRBV5-1
CDR3aa: CASSSSTEAFF
CDR3nt: TGCGCCAGCAGCTCCTCCACTGAAGCTTTCTTT

abundance: NA
d_gene: NA
j_gene: TRBJ2-1
v_gene: TRBV2
CDR3aa: CASSAPAGWGWDEQFF
CDR3nt: TGTGCCAGCAGCGCCCCGGCGGGTTGGGGCTGGGATGAGCAGTTCTTC

abundance: NA
d_gene: NA
j_gene: TRBJ2-4
v_gene: TRBV6-9
CDR3aa: CASSYDRLAKNIQYF
CDR3nt: TGTGCCAGCAGTTACGACAGACTAGCCAAAAACATTCAGTACTTC

abundance: NA
d_gene: TRBD1
j_gene: TRBJ1-1
v_gene: TRBV7-6
CDR3aa: CASSLLEGQPNTEAFF
CDR3nt: TGTGCCAGCAGCTTACTGGAGGGACAGCCGAACACTGAAGCTTTCTTT

abundance: NA
d_gene: TRBD2
j_gene: TRBJ2-7
v_gene: TRBV29-1
CDR3aa: CSVEGGTSYEQYF
CDR3nt: TGCAGCGTTGAGGGAGGGACCTCCTACGAGCAGTACTTC

abundance: NA
d_gene: NA
j_gene: TRBJ2-1
v_gene: TRBV10-3
CDR3aa: CAISDAHEGHRSSYNEQFF
CDR3nt: TGTGCCATCAGTGATGCCCATGAGGGACACCGGAGCTCCTACAATGAGCAGTTCTTC

abundance: NA
d_gene: TRBD2
j_gene: TRBJ2-1
v_gene: TRBV2
CDR3aa: CASSRTSGNNEQFF
CDR3nt: TGTGCCAGCAGTCGGACTAGCGGGAACAATGAGCAGTTCTTC

abundance: once
d_gene: NA
j_gene: TRBJ2-7
v_gene: TRBV27
CDR3aa: CASSKEVDYEQYF
CDR3nt: TGTGCCAGCAGTAAAGAAGTGGACTACGAGCAGTACTTC